These T cell receptor beta chains were read from a single sample in a study of blood T cell repertoires in COVID-19. Clones were sequenced by immunoSEQ multiplex PCR, and TCRdb holds only the in-frame ones, with some missing. There are roughly 200,000 clones in the sample; approximately 90% occur only once, and about 1.3% lies in the top ten. Sequences were obtained from PBMCs or T cells enriched from blood (not recorded which). Source of these receptors: a young man who had recovered from COVID-19. The CDR3 runs from the conserved cysteine through the conserved F or W. D genes are given only for firm matches. Clone size is given for some rows only: seen once, a few or many times, or a class if the clone is expanded.

J: TRBJ1-4; size: NA; V: TRBV6-5; D: NA; DNA: TGTGCCAGCAGTAAGACAGCTAGGGATGAAAAACTGTTTTTT; CDR3: CASSKTARDEKLFF
J: TRBJ1-4; size: few; V: TRBV20-1; D: NA; DNA: TGCAGTGCTAGAGGAGAAGAAAAACTGTTTTTT; CDR3: CSARGEEKLFF
J: TRBJ2-5; size: once; V: TRBV6-2/TRBV6-3; D: TRBD2; DNA: TGTGCCAGCAGTTACTCGACCACCCACAAGCTAGCGGGAGACGAGACCCAGTACTTC; CDR3: CASSYSTTHKLAGDETQYF
J: TRBJ1-5; size: NA; V: TRBV19; D: TRBD1; DNA: TGTGCCAGTTCGGACAGGACTAGCAATCAGCCCCAGCATTTT; CDR3: CASSDRTSNQPQHF
J: TRBJ2-2; size: NA; V: TRBV13; D: TRBD1; DNA: TGTGCCAGCAGCTCAAATCCCGGGACAGGCTCGAACACCGGGGAGCTGTTTTTT; CDR3: CASSSNPGTGSNTGELFF
J: TRBJ2-3; size: NA; V: TRBV10-1; D: NA; DNA: TGCGCCAGCAGTCCAATACTAGGAGATACGCAGTATTTT; CDR3: CASSPILGDTQYF
J: TRBJ2-3; size: NA; V: TRBV4-1; D: TRBD1; DNA: TGCGCCAGCAGCCCAATCGACAGGGTGAGCACAGATACGCAGTATTTT; CDR3: CASSPIDRVSTDTQYF
J: TRBJ1-4; size: NA; V: TRBV10-3; D: TRBD1; DNA: TGTGCCATCAGTGATCCCGGGACAGGGAATGAAAAACTGTTTTTT; CDR3: CAISDPGTGNEKLFF
J: TRBJ2-1; size: NA; V: TRBV7-2; D: NA; DNA: TGTGCCAGCAGCTTAGCGGGGGCCAATGAGCAGTTCTTC; CDR3: CASSLAGANEQFF
J: TRBJ1-4; size: NA; V: TRBV5-8; D: NA; DNA: TGTGCCAGCAGCCGGGGAGCAACTAATGAAAAACTGTTTTTT; CDR3: CASSRGATNEKLFF
J: TRBJ2-5; size: NA; V: TRBV5-4; D: TRBD2; DNA: TGTGCCAGCAGCTTTCCTAGCGGGATGGAGCAAGAGACCCAGTACTTC; CDR3: CASSFPSGMEQETQYF
J: TRBJ1-5; size: once; V: TRBV4-1; D: TRBD1; DNA: TGCGCCAGCAGCCGCGGACAGGGTGGTCAGCCCCAGCATTTT; CDR3: CASSRGQGGQPQHF
J: TRBJ2-1; size: NA; V: TRBV5-5; D: NA; DNA: TGTGCCAGCAGCTTCCAGGGGGGAAGCGATGAGCAGTTCTTC; CDR3: CASSFQGGSDEQFF
J: TRBJ2-3; size: once; V: TRBV25-1; D: NA; DNA: TGTGCCAGCAGTGCGTCCCGGGACTGGTTAGATACGCAGTATTTT; CDR3: CASSASRDWLDTQYF
J: TRBJ2-7; size: NA; V: TRBV7-2; D: NA; DNA: TGTGCCAGCAGCTTAGAGGACAGCTCCTACGAGCAGTACTTC; CDR3: CASSLEDSSYEQYF
J: TRBJ1-4; size: NA; V: TRBV28; D: TRBD1; DNA: TGTGCCAGCAGCGATCCGGGACAGGGTTTTGAAAAACTGTTTTTT; CDR3: CASSDPGQGFEKLFF
J: TRBJ2-2; size: NA; V: TRBV13; D: TRBD1; DNA: TGTGCCAGCAGCCCCCGGGGACAGGGAGACACCGGGGAGCTGTTTTTT; CDR3: CASSPRGQGDTGELFF
J: TRBJ1-2; size: NA; V: TRBV6-5; D: TRBD1; DNA: TGTGCCAGCAGTTACTCGGGGACAGGGGGACGTGGCTACACCTTC; CDR3: CASSYSGTGGRGYTF
J: TRBJ1-5; size: NA; V: TRBV18; D: NA; DNA: TGTGCCAGCTCACCTATCGCGGGGACCCAGCATTTT; CDR3: CASSPIAGTQHF
J: TRBJ1-2; size: NA; V: TRBV6-5; D: NA; DNA: TGTGCCAGCAGTTACGGGGAGAACTATGGCTACACCTTC; CDR3: CASSYGENYGYTF
J: TRBJ1-5; size: once; V: TRBV27; D: NA; DNA: TGTGCCAGCAGCCGTAGTAGTAGCAATCAGCCCCAGCATTTT; CDR3: CASSRSSSNQPQHF
J: TRBJ1-1; size: NA; V: TRBV4-1; D: NA; DNA: TGCGCCAGCAGGGGGCTGTTGAAGAACACTGAAGCTTTCTTT; CDR3: CASRGLLKNTEAFF
J: TRBJ2-2; size: NA; V: TRBV10-1; D: TRBD2; DNA: TGCGCCAGCAGTGAGTCAGCTAGCGGGAGCTTCGGGGAGCTGTTTTTT; CDR3: CASSESASGSFGELFF
J: TRBJ2-1; size: once; V: TRBV12-3/TRBV12-4; D: TRBD1; DNA: TGTGCCACCGCGACAGGGAGTTTTGAGCAGTTCTTC; CDR3: CATATGSFEQFF
J: TRBJ2-7; size: NA; V: TRBV5-1; D: TRBD1; DNA: TGCGCCAGCAGCATAGGACAGGGACTGTACTTC; CDR3: CASSIGQGLYF
J: TRBJ2-4; size: NA; V: TRBV9; D: TRBD2; DNA: TGTGCCAGCAGCAGTAGCGGGGGGGCCCCCATTCAGTACTTC; CDR3: CASSSSGGAPIQYF
J: TRBJ1-5; size: NA; V: TRBV24-1; D: NA; DNA: TGTGCCACCAGTGATACCCAAACAGGATTCGGGAGGCCCCAGCATTTT; CDR3: CATSDTQTGFGRPQHF
J: TRBJ1-5; size: few; V: TRBV4-1; D: TRBD1; DNA: TGCGCCAGCAGCCAAGGAATGGACAGGGGAAATCAGCCCCAGCATTTT; CDR3: CASSQGMDRGNQPQHF
J: TRBJ1-6; size: NA; V: TRBV5-1; D: TRBD1; DNA: TGCGCCAGCAGCTCTTGGACAGGGAGCTCCTATAATTCACCCCTCCACTTT; CDR3: CASSSWTGSSYNSPLHF
J: TRBJ2-1; size: NA; V: TRBV7-7; D: TRBD1; DNA: TGTGCCAGCAGCTTCGGACAGGGAGACAATGAGCAGTTCTTC; CDR3: CASSFGQGDNEQFF
J: TRBJ2-1; size: NA; V: TRBV24-1; D: NA; DNA: TGTGCCACCAGTGACCCCGTGGGTAGCGGCAACTACAATGAGCAGTTCTTC; CDR3: CATSDPVGSGNYNEQFF